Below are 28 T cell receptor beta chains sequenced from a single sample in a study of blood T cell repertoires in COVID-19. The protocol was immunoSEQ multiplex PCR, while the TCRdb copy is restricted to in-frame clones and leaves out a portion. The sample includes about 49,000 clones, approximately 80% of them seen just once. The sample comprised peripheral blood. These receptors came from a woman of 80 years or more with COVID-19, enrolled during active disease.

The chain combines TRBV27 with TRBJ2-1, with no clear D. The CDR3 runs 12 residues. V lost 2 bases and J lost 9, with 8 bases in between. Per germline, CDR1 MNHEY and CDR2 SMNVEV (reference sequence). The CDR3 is CASSLRGSEQFF. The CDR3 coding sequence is TGTGCCAGCAGTTTAAGAGGTAGTGAGCAGTTCTTC.

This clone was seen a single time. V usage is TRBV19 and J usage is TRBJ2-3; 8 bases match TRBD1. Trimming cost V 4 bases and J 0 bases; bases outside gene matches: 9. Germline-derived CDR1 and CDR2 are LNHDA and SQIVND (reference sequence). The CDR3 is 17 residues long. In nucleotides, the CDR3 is TGTGCCAGTAGTACGAGGACAGGGAAAACTAGCACAGATACGCAGTATTTT. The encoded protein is CASSTRTGKTSTDTQYF. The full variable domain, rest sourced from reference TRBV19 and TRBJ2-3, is DGGITQSPKYLFRKEGQNVTLSCEQNLNHDAMYWYRQDPGQGLRLIYYSQIVNDFQKGDIAEGYSVSREKKESFPLTVTSAQKNPTAFYLCASSTRTGKTSTDTQYFGPGTRLTVL.

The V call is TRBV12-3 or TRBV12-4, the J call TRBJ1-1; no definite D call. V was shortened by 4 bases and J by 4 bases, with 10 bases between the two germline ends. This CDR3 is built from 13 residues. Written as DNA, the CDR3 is TGTGCCAGCAGTTCGACGGCGGCCACTGAAGCTTTCTTT. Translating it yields CASSSTAATEAFF.

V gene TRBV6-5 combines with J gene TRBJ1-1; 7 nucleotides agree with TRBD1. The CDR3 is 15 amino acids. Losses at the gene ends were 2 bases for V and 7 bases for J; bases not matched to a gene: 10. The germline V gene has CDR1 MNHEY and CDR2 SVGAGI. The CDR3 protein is CASSYLIRSGGEAFF. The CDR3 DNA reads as TGTGCCAGCAGTTACCTGATCCGTTCAGGGGGTGAAGCTTTCTTT.

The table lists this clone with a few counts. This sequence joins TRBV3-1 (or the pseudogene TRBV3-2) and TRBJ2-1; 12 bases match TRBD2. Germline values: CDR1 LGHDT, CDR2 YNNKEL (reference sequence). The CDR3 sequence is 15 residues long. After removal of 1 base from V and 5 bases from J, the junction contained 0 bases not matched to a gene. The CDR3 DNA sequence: TGTGCCAGCAGCCAAGGACTAGCGGGAGACAATGAGCAGTTCTTC. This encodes CASSQGLAGDNEQFF.

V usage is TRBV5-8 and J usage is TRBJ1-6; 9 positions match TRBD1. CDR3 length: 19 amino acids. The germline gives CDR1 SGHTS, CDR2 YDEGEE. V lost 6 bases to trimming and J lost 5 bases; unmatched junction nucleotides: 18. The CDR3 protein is CASNLGTGRFPSDNSPLHF. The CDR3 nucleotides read TGTGCCAGCAATTTGGGGACAGGGAGGTTCCCTTCCGATAATTCACCCCTCCACTTT.

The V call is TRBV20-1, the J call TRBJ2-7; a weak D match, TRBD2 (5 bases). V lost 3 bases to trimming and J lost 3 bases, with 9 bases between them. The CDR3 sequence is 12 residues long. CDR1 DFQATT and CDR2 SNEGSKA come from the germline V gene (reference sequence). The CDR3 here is CSASRDYYEQYF. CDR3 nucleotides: TGCAGTGCTAGTCGGGATTACTACGAGCAGTACTTC.

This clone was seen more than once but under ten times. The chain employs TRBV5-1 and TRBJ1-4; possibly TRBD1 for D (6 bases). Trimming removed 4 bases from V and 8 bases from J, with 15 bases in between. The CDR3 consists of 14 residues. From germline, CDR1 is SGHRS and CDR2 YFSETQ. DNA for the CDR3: TGCGCCAGCAGCATGGACATTGGGGGCGAAAAACTGTTTTTT. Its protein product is CASSMDIGGEKLFF.

CDR3 sequence reads: CASSYSMGDRETQYF. CDR3 DNA sequence: TGTGCCAGCAGTTACTCGATGGGAGACCGAGAGACCCAGTACTTC. The chain has TRBV6-5 and TRBJ2-5; tentative D call: TRBD2 (5 bases). Trimming shortened V by 0 bases and J by 4 bases, and 12 bases separated the two germline ends. Germline CDR1 is MNHEY and CDR2 is SVGAGI. The CDR3 length is 15 residues.

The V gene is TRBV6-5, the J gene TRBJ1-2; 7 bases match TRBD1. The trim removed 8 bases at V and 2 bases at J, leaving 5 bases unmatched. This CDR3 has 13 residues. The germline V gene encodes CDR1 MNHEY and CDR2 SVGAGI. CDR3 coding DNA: TGTGCCAGCGACGGGACAGCGAACTATGGCTACACCTTC. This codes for CASDGTANYGYTF.

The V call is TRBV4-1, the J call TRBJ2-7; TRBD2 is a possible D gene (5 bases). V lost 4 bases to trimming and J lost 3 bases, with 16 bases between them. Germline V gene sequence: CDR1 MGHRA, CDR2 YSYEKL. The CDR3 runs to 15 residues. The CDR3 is CASSLLGGGRYEQYF. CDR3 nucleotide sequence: TGCGCCAGCAGCCTATTGGGCGGAGGACGCTACGAGCAGTACTTC.

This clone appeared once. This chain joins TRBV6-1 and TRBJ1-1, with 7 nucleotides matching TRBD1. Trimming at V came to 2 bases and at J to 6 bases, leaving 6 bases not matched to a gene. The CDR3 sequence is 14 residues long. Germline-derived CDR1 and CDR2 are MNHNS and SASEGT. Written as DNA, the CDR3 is TGTGCCAGCAGTGAAAGGGGGCGGTTCGCTGAAGCTTTCTTT. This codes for CASSERGRFAEAFF.

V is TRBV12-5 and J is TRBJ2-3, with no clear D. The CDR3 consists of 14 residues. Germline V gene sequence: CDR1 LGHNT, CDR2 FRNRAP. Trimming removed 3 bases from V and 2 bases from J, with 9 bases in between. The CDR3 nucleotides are TGTGCTAGTGGTTTTGTGGAGTCCACAGATACGCAGTATTTT. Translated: CASGFVESTDTQYF.

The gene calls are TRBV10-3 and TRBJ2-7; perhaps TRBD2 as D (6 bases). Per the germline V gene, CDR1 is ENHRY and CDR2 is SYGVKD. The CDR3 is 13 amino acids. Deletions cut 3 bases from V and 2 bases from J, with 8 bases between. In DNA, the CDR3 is TGTGCCATCAGTGAACGGACTACCTACGAGCAGTACTTC. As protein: CAISERTTYEQYF.

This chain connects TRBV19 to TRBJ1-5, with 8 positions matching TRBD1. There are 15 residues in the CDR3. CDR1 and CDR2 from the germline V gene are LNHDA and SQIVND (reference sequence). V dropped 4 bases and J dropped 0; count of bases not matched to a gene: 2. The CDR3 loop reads CASSTTGDSNQPQHF. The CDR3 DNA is TGTGCCAGTAGTACGACAGGGGATAGCAATCAGCCCCAGCATTTT.

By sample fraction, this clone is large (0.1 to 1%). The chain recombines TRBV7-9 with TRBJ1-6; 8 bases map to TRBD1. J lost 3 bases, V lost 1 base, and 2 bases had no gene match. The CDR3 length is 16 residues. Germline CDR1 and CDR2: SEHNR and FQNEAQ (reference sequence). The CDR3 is CASSLGTGFYNSPLHF. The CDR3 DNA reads TGTGCCAGCAGCTTAGGGACAGGGTTCTATAATTCACCCCTCCACTTT.

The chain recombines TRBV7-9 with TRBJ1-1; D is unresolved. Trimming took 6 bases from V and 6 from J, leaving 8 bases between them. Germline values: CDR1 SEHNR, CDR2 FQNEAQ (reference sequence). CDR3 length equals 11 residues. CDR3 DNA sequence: TGTGCCAGCAGGAGTTACGCTGAAGCTTTCTTT. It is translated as CASRSYAEAFF.

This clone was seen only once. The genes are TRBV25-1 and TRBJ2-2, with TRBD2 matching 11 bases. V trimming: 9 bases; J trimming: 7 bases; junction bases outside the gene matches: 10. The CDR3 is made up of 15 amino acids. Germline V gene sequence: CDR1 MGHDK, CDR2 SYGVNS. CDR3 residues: CASQGLAVLVGELFF. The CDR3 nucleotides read TGTGCCAGTCAGGGACTAGCGGTGTTGGTCGGGGAGCTGTTTTTT.

The CDR3 reads CATSEGLAGVREQFF. The DNA for the CDR3 is TGTGCCACCAGTGAGGGGCTAGCGGGAGTCAGGGAGCAGTTCTTC. The rearrangement links TRBV24-1 to TRBJ2-1, with TRBD2 matching 10 bases. The CDR3 extends over 15 amino acids. Losses at the gene ends were 4 bases for V and 10 bases for J; bases not matched to a gene: 9. The germline V gene encodes CDR1 KGHDR and CDR2 SFDVKD.

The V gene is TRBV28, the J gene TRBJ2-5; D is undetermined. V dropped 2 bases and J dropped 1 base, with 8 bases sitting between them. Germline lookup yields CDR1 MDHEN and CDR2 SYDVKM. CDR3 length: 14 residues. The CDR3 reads CASSLAGTQETQYF. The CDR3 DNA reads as TGTGCCAGCAGTTTAGCAGGAACCCAAGAGACCCAGTACTTC.

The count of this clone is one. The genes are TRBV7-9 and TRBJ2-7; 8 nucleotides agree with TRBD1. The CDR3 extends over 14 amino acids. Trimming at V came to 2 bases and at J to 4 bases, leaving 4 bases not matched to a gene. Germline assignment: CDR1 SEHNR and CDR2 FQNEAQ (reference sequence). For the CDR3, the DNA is TGTGCCAGCAGCTTATCACAGGGGGATTACGAGCAGTACTTC. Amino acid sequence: CASSLSQGDYEQYF.

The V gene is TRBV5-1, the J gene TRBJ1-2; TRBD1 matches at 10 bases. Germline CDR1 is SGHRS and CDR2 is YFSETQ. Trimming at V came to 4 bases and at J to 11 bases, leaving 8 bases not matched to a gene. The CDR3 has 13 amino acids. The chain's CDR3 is CASSPGQGRGYTF. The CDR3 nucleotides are TGCGCCAGCAGCCCGGGACAGGGGAGAGGATACACCTTC.

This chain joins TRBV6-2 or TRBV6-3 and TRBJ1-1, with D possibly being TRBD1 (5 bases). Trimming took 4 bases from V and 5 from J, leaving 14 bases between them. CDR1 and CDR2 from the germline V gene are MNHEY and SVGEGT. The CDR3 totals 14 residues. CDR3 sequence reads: CASSFGAKRTEAFF. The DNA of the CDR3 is TGTGCCAGCAGTTTTGGGGCGAAGAGGACTGAAGCTTTCTTT.

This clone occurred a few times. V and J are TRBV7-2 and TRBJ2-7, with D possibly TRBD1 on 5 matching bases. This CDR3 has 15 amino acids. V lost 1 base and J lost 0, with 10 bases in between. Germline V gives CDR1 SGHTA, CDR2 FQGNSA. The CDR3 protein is CASSLGQLYSYEQYF. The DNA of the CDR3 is TGTGCCAGCAGCTTAGGACAGCTTTACTCCTACGAGCAGTACTTC.

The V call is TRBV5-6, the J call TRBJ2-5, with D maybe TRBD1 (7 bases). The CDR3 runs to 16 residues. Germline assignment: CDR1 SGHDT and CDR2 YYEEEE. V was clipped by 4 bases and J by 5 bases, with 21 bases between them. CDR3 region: CASSPPWRGQRETQYF. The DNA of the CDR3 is TGTGCCAGCAGCCCCCCGTGGAGGGGGCAACGGGAGACCCAGTACTTC.

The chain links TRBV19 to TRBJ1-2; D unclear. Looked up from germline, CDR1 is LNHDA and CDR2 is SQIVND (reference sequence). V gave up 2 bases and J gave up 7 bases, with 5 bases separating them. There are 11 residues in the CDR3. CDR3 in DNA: TGTGCCAGTAGTATATATTCTGGCTACACCTTC. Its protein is CASSIYSGYTF.

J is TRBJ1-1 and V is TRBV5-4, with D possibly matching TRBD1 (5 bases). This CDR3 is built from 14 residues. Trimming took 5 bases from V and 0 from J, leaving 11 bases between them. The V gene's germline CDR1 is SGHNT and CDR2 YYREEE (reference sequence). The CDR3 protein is CASRGNRMNTEAFF. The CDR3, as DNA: TGTGCCAGCAGGGGGAACAGGATGAACACTGAAGCTTTCTTT.

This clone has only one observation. This CDR3 reads CASSIELQINYGYTF. For the CDR3, the DNA is TGTGCCAGTAGTATAGAATTGCAGATTAACTATGGCTACACCTTC. The chain employs TRBV19 and TRBJ1-2; no clear D gene. CDR1 is LNHDA, CDR2 SQIVND, per germline (reference sequence). V dropped 0 bases and J dropped 1 base, with 9 bases sitting between them. The CDR3 extends over 15 amino acids.